The rows below give T cell receptor beta chains drawn from one sample of a study of blood T cell repertoires in COVID-19. Libraries were prepared by immunoSEQ multiplex PCR; TCRdb keeps only in-frame clonotypes and omits some of them. Counted here are 150,000 to 200,000 clones, 75% to 85% occurring once; the ten biggest clones make up 5.5% to 7%. Sequencing was performed on peripheral blood. All receptors derive from a woman aged 40 to 55 with COVID-19, enrolled during active disease. The CDR3 runs from the conserved cysteine through the conserved F or W. A D gene is named only where the DNA matches it firmly. For some rows the clone size is stated as once, few or many, or as a class when expanded; others skip it.

V	J	D	size	CDR3	DNA
TRBV5-1	TRBJ2-5	NA	NA	CASSQSGDSMPQYF	TGCGCCAGCAGCCAATCGGGAGATTCCATGCCCCAGTACTTC
TRBV4-1	TRBJ2-7	TRBD2	NA	CASSRRGLPGSEQYF	TGCGCCAGCAGCCGCCGGGGACTACCCGGGAGTGAGCAGTACTTC
TRBV11-3	TRBJ2-1	NA	NA	CASSLWGDPYNEQFF	TGTGCCAGCAGCTTATGGGGGGACCCCTACAATGAGCAGTTCTTC
TRBV2	TRBJ1-1	NA	NA	CATSQLNTEAFF	TGTGCCACATCCCAGTTGAACACTGAAGCTTTCTTT
TRBV6-1	TRBJ1-3	NA	once	CASSARSTPSGNTIYF	TGTGCCAGCAGTGCTAGGTCTACTCCCTCTGGAAACACCATATATTTT
TRBV6-5	TRBJ1-6	NA	NA	CASILGRSNSPLHF	NA
TRBV4-1	TRBJ2-1	TRBD2	NA	CASSPGGRGGNEQFF	TGCGCCAGCAGCCCAGGAGGGCGGGGGGGCAATGAGCAGTTCTTC
TRBV10-2	TRBJ2-7	TRBD2	NA	CASSALGLANEQYF	TGCGCCAGCAGTGCTTTAGGACTAGCGAACGAGCAGTACTTC
TRBV5-5	TRBJ1-2	TRBD1	few	CASSLGTGDNYGYTF	TGTGCCAGCAGCTTGGGGACAGGGGACAACTATGGCTACACCTTC
TRBV6-2/TRBV6-3	TRBJ2-1	NA	NA	CASSRTNSYNEQFF	TGTGCCAGCAGTAGGACAAATTCCTACAATGAGCAGTTCTTC
TRBV9	TRBJ2-5	NA	NA	CASSPPGGLETQYF	TGTGCCAGCAGCCCCCCCGGAGGTTTGGAGACCCAGTACTTC
TRBV7-2	TRBJ2-1	NA	NA	CASRPTRNNEQFF	TGTGCCAGCAGACCAACTAGAAACAATGAGCAGTTCTTC
TRBV7-3	TRBJ2-2	TRBD1	NA	CASSLTPGQGPDGELFF	TGTGCCAGCAGCTTAACGCCGGGACAGGGGCCCGACGGGGAGCTGTTTTTT
TRBV4-1	TRBJ2-5	NA	NA	CASSDGTTPLQTQYF	TGCGCCAGCAGCGACGGGACAACGCCGCTTCAGACCCAGTACTTC
TRBV7-9	TRBJ1-2	NA	once	CASSLEDQRGYTF	TGTGCCAGCAGCTTGGAGGACCAGCGGGGCTACACCTTC
TRBV7-2	TRBJ1-2	NA	NA	CASSLEGTATIGYTF	TGTGCCAGCAGCTTAGAAGGGACTGCGACCATTGGCTACACCTTC
TRBV5-1	TRBJ2-5	TRBD2	NA	CASSLDGGDQETQYF	TGCGCCAGCAGCTTGGACGGGGGGGACCAAGAGACCCAGTACTTC
TRBV6-4	TRBJ1-1	TRBD1	NA	CASSVQGGDTEAFF	TGTGCCAGCAGTGTTCAGGGGGGAGATACTGAAGCTTTCTTT
TRBV4-2	TRBJ1-1	TRBD1	NA	CASSQGGQGAGAFF	TGTGCCAGCAGCCAAGGCGGACAGGGGGCAGGGGCTTTCTTT
TRBV19	TRBJ1-1	TRBD1	NA	CASSSTGVPNTEAFF	TGTGCCAGTAGTTCCACAGGGGTGCCGAACACTGAAGCTTTCTTT
TRBV9	TRBJ1-4	TRBD1	once	CASSPRQGVNEKLFF	TGTGCCAGCAGCCCCCGCCAGGGGGTTAATGAAAAACTGTTTTTT
TRBV2	TRBJ1-6	TRBD1	NA	CASRDRGTGGYSPLHF	TGTGCCAGCAGAGACCGCGGGACAGGGGGCTATTCACCCCTCCACTTT
TRBV19	TRBJ1-2	NA	NA	CASSMEGLRNYGYTF	TGTGCCAGTAGTATGGAGGGTCTTCGGAACTATGGCTACACCTTC
TRBV9	TRBJ1-2	NA	NA	CASSVASTINYGYTF	TGTGCCAGCAGCGTAGCAAGTACTATCAACTATGGCTACACCTTC
TRBV10-1	TRBJ2-1	NA	NA	CASSEVSEPYNEQFF	TGCGCCAGCAGTGAAGTGAGCGAACCCTACAATGAGCAGTTCTTC
TRBV10-3	TRBJ2-2	NA	NA	CAISESNQGGGELFF	TGTGCCATCAGTGAGTCGAATCAGGGTGGCGGGGAGCTGTTTTTT
TRBV7-2	TRBJ2-7	NA	NA	CASSLGHSSYEQYF	TGTGCCAGCAGCTTAGGCCACAGCTCCTACGAGCAGTACTTC
TRBV7-6	TRBJ1-6	NA	NA	CASSFTRDNSPLHF	TGTGCCAGCAGCTTTACACGGGATAATTCACCCCTCCACTTT
TRBV27	TRBJ2-7	NA	NA	CASSFQTGVNYEQYF	TGTGCCAGCAGTTTCCAAACAGGAGTAAACTACGAGCAGTACTTC
TRBV3-1/TRBV3-2	TRBJ2-4	TRBD2	NA	CASSQYGREQYF	TGTGCCAGCAGCCAATACGGGAGGGAGCAGTACTTC
TRBV6-6	TRBJ2-7	TRBD1	NA	CASSSLRDSAYEQYF	TGTGCCAGCAGTTCCCTCCGGGACAGTGCCTACGAGCAGTACTTC
TRBV5-4	TRBJ1-1	TRBD1	NA	CASSYDRVVNTEAFF	TGTGCCAGCAGCTATGACAGGGTGGTGAACACTGAAGCTTTCTTT
TRBV10-1	TRBJ2-7	TRBD1	NA	CASSEIWDRDFSKNHEQYF	TGCGCCAGCAGTGAGATCTGGGACAGGGACTTCAGCAAAAACCACGAGCAGTACTTC
TRBV5-1	TRBJ1-1	NA	NA	CASSYAGIMNTEAFF	TGCGCCAGCAGCTACGCAGGAATCATGAACACTGAAGCTTTCTTT
TRBV4-1	TRBJ1-2	NA	NA	CASSQEDRANYGYTF	TGCGCCAGCAGCCAAGAGGACAGAGCTAACTATGGCTACACCTTC
TRBV7-2	TRBJ2-7	TRBD2	NA	CASSPRTSGLTYEQYF	TGTGCCAGCAGCCCTCGGACTAGCGGGCTAACCTACGAGCAGTACTTC
TRBV19	TRBJ2-7	NA	NA	CATRRTRDTYEQYF	TGTGCCACCCGAAGGACAAGGGATACCTACGAGCAGTACTTC
TRBV3-1/TRBV3-2	TRBJ2-1	TRBD2	NA	CASSLLAGGHNEQFF	TGTGCCAGCAGCCTGCTAGCGGGAGGCCACAATGAGCAGTTCTTC
TRBV10-3	TRBJ1-2	TRBD1	few	CAISTIGTGGDYGYTF	TGTGCCATCAGTACCATCGGGACAGGGGGGGACTATGGCTACACCTTC
TRBV5-1	TRBJ2-7	NA	NA	CASSLLLGDNYEQYF	TGCGCCAGCAGCTTGTTACTCGGGGACAATTACGAGCAGTACTTC
TRBV19	TRBJ2-3	NA	once	CASSVGYLTDTQYF	TGTGCCAGTAGTGTGGGCTATCTAACAGATACGCAGTATTTT
TRBV7-2	TRBJ2-7	TRBD2	once	CASSFGLAGGGYEQYF	TGTGCCAGCAGCTTCGGACTAGCGGGAGGGGGGTACGAGCAGTACTTC
TRBV10-3	TRBJ1-2	NA	once	CAISESGGSGGYTF	TGTGCCATCAGTGAGTCAGGGGGTTCAGGTGGCTACACCTTC
TRBV7-2	TRBJ2-2	TRBD2	NA	CASSATSGDAGELFF	TGTGCCAGCAGCGCGACTAGCGGTGACGCCGGGGAGCTGTTTTTT
TRBV18	TRBJ1-6	NA	few	CASSPTGDNSPLHF	TGTGCCAGCTCACCGACAGGCGACAATTCACCCCTCCACTTT
TRBV29-1	TRBJ1-1	TRBD1	NA	CSVGVRGDTEAFF	TGCAGCGTTGGAGTCAGGGGGGACACTGAAGCTTTCTTT
TRBV3-1/TRBV3-2	TRBJ2-3	TRBD2	NA	CASSRLGLAVPQYF	TGTGCCAGCAGCCGCCTGGGACTAGCGGTTCCGCAGTATTTT
TRBV7-6	TRBJ2-2	NA	NA	CASSLEVGQNTGELFF	TGTGCCAGCAGCTTAGAGGTCGGACAAAACACCGGGGAGCTGTTTTTT
TRBV29-1	TRBJ2-1	TRBD2	NA	CSVQLAGGPTEQFF	TGCAGCGTTCAGCTAGCGGGAGGGCCCACTGAGCAGTTCTTC
TRBV7-7	TRBJ2-1	TRBD2	NA	CASSPLAGWGNEQFF	TGTGCCAGCAGCCCTCTAGCGGGGTGGGGCAATGAGCAGTTCTTC
TRBV7-2	TRBJ1-6	NA	NA	CASSLPFPPLHF	TGTGCCAGCAGCTTACCTTTCCCACCCCTCCACTTT
TRBV4-2	TRBJ2-7	NA	few	CASSQDPRGSYEQYF	TGTGCCAGCAGCCAAGATCCCAGGGGCTCCTACGAGCAGTACTTC
TRBV2	TRBJ1-1	TRBD1	NA	CASTPATGMNTEAFF	TGTGCCAGCACCCCCGCGACAGGGATGAACACTGAAGCTTTCTTT
TRBV27	TRBJ1-2	NA	NA	CASSLRQTLYGYTF	TGTGCCAGCAGTTTAAGACAGACACTCTATGGCTACACCTTC
TRBV10-3	TRBJ2-7	TRBD2	NA	CAISEQLAETYEQYF	TGTGCCATCAGTGAACAACTAGCGGAGACCTACGAGCAGTACTTC
TRBV10-3	TRBJ1-5	TRBD1	NA	CAIQGTDQPQHF	TGTGCCATACAGGGGACGGATCAGCCCCAGCATTTT
TRBV2	TRBJ1-2	TRBD1	NA	CASIFERGHGSGYTF	TGTGCCAGCATTTTCGAGAGGGGGCACGGTTCGGGCTACACCTTC